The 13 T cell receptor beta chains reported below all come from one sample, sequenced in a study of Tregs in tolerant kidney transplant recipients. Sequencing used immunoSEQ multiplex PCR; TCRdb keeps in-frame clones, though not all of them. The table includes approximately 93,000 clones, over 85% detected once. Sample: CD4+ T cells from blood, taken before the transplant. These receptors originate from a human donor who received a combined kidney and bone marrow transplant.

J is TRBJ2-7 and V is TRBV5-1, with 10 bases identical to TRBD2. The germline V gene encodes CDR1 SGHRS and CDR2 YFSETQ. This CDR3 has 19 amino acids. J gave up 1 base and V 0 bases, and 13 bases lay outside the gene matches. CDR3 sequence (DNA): TGCGCCAGCAGCTTGGAGCCTAGCGGGGGCCTCCACTTATCCTACGAGCAGTACTTC. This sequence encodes CASSLEPSGGLHLSYEQYF.

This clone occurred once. Written as DNA, the CDR3 is TGTGCCAGCAGTTGTTCCTTCCGTCCTGACAGAACCTCTAACTATGGCTACACCTTC. The encoded protein is CASSCSFRPDRTSNYGYTF. V is TRBV6-7 and J is TRBJ1-2; D perhaps matches TRBD1 (5 bases). TRBV6-7 belongs to the ORF category, with a function that is uncertain. The CDR3 totals 19 residues. V lost 4 bases and J 0 bases, leaving 24 bases between the germline ends.

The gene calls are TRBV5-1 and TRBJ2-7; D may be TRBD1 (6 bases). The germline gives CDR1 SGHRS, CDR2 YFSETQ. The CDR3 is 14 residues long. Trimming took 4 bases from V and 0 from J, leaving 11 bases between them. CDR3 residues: CASSLTGSSYEQYF. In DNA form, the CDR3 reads TGCGCCAGCAGCCTGACAGGTAGCTCCTACGAGCAGTACTTC.

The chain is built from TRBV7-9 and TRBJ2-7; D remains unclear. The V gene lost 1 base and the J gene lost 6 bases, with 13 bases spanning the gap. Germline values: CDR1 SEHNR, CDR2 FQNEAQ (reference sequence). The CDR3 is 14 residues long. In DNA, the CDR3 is TGTGCCAGCAGCTTAGTGGCGGCCGTAGGCGAGCAGTACTTC. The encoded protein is CASSLVAAVGEQYF. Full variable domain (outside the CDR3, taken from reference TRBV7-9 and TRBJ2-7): DTGVSQNPRHKITKRGQNVTFRCDPISEHNRLYWYRQTLGQGPEFLTYFQNEAQLEKSRLLSDRFSAERPKGSFSTLEIQRTEQGDSAMYLCASSLVAAVGEQYFGPGTRLTVT.

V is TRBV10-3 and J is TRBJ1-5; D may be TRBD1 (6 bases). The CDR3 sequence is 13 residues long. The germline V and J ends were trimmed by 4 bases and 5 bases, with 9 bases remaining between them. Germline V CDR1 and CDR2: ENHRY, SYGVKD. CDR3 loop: CAISADSHQPQHF. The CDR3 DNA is TGTGCCATCAGTGCGGACAGTCATCAGCCCCAGCATTTT.

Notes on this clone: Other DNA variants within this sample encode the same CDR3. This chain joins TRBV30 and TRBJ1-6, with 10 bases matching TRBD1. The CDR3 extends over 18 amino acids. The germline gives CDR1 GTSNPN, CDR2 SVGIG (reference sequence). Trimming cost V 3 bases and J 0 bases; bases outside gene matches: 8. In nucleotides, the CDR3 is TGTGCCTGGAGCGGGACAGGGGATAGGAGCTCCTATAATTCACCCCTCCACTTT. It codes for CAWSGTGDRSSYNSPLHF.

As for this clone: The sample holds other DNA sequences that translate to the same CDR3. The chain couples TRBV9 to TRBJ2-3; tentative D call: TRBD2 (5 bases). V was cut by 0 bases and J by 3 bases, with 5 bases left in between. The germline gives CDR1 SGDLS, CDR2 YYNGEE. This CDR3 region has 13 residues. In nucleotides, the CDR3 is TGTGCCAGCAGCGTAGCGGGAACAGATACGCAGTATTTT. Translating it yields CASSVAGTDTQYF. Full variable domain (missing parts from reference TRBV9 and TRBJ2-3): DSGVTQTPKHLITATGQRVTLRCSPRSGDLSVYWYQQSLDQGLQFLIQYYNGEERAKGNILERFSAQQFPDLHSELNLSSLELGDSALYFCASSVAGTDTQYFGPGTRLTVL.

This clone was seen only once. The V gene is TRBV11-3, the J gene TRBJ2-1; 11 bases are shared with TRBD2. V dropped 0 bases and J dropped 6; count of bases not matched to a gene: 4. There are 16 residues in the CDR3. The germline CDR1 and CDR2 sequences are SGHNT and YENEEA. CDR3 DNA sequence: TGTGCCAGCAGCTTAGAACTACTAGCGGGGGCCAATGAGCAGTTCTTC. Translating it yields CASSLELLAGANEQFF. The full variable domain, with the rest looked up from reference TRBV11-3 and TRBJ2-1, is EAGVVQSPRYKIIEKKQPVAFWCNPISGHNTLYWYLQNLGQGPELLIRYENEEAVDDSQLPKDRFSAERLKGVDSTLKIQPAELGDSAVYLCASSLELLAGANEQFFGPGTRLTVL.

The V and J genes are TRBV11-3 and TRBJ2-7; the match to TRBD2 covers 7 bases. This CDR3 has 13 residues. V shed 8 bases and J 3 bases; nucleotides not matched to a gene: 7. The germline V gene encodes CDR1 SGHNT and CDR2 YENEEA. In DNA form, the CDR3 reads TGTGCCAGCGGTCGGCTAGCGGTCTACGAGCAGTACTTC. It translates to CASGRLAVYEQYF.

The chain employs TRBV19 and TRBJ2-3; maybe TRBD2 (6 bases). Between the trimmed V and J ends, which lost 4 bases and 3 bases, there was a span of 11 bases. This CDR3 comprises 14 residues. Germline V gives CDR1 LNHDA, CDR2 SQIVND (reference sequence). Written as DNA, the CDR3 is TGTGCCAGTAGTAGGGGGGAGAGGACAGATACGCAGTATTTT. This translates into CASSRGERTDTQYF.

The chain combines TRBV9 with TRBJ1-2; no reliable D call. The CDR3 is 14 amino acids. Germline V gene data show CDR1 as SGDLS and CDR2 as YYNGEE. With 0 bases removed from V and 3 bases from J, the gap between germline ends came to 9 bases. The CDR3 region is CASSVARGDYGYTF. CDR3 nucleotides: TGTGCCAGCAGCGTAGCTAGAGGAGACTATGGCTACACCTTC.

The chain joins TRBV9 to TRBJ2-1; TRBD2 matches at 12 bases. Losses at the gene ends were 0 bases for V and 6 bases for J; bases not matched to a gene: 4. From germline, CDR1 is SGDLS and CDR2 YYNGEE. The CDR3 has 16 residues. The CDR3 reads CASSVAGTSGLNEQFF. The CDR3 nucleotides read TGTGCCAGCAGCGTAGCTGGGACTAGCGGGCTCAATGAGCAGTTCTTC.

Here the CDR3 reads CAISRQHYSNQPQHF. The CDR3, as DNA: TGTGCCATCAGTAGACAACATTATAGCAATCAGCCCCAGCATTTT. The rearrangement uses TRBV10-3 and TRBJ1-5; D unresolved. Trimming removed 5 bases at V and 0 bases at J, with 11 bases between. Germline loops: CDR1 ENHRY, CDR2 SYGVKD. The length of the CDR3 is 15 residues.